This entry describes one T cell receptor (beta chain). Trimming at V came to 3 bases and at J to 2 bases, leaving 19 bases not matched to a gene. Germline V gives CDR1 SGHRS, CDR2 YFSETQ. This CDR3 region has 19 residues. The data were taken from a study of Ad26.COV2.S vaccination and SARS-CoV-2 variants. Across the whole study: Doses of Ad26.COV2.S were injected into muscle once or twice, 56 days apart.

The assay was immunoSEQ multiplex PCR, and TCRdb's table has in-frame clones only and misses some. The table has roughly 380,000 clones, 70% to 90% seen once. Treatment described: roughly 20 received Ad26.COV2.S at low or high dose, single or two shots; about 5 received placebo; per-sample allocation not given. Specimen acquisition occurred on day 63 following the initial vaccine or placebo injection. Donor was an adult aged 18-55 years in Boston. The clonotype was recovered from a person aged 18 to 65 who received the Ad26.COV2.S COVID-19 vaccine or a placebo. The sequenced sample was peripheral blood, obtained in a trial of Ad26.COV2.S vaccine versus placebo. The rearrangement uses TRBV5-1 and TRBJ2-7, with 8 bases fitting TRBD1. The CDR3 bases are TGCGCCAGCAGCTCGGCCGGTGGCAGGGGGCTGAACCCAACCTACGAGCAGTACTTC. It translates to CASSSAGGRGLNPTYEQYF.